This T cell receptor (beta chain) was sequenced in a study of shared T cell receptors in the human thymus. Germline assignment: CDR1 MNHEY and CDR2 SMNVEV (reference sequence). This CDR3 comprises 15 residues. V was pared by 6 bases and J by 1 base, with 15 bases between. Only in-frame clones appear in the TCRdb table, and some are missing; sequencing was by immunoSEQ multiplex PCR. The sample holds hundreds of thousands of clones; over 75% are singletons and the top ten take roughly 0.0097%. The same specimen was also included in a second study, on human thymus T cells. Turning to that study: Thymic tissue was derived from resections collected during corrective heart surgery.

The sequence came from a boy younger than two with a congenital heart defect. Sequences were obtained from thymocytes. The chain couples TRBV27 to TRBJ1-1; no definite D call. The CDR3 here is CASRGSLGWNTEAFF. The CDR3 region has the DNA TGTGCCAGCAGGGGGAGCCTGGGCTGGAACACTGAAGCTTTCTTT.